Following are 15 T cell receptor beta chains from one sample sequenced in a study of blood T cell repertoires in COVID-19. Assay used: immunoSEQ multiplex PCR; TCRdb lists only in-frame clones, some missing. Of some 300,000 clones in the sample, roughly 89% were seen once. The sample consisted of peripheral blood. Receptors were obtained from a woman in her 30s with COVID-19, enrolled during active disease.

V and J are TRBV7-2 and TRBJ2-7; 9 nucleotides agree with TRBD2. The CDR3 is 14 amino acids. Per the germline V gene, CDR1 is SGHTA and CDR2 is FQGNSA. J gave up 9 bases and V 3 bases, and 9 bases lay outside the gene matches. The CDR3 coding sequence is TGTGCCAGCAGCTTTTTGGCGCGGGGGGGCGGGCAGTACTTC. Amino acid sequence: CASSFLARGGGQYF.

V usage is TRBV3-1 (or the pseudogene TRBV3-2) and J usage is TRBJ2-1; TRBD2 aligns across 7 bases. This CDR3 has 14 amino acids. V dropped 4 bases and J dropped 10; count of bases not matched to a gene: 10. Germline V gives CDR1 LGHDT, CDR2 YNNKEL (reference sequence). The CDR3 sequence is CASSLKAGPGEQFF. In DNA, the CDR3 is TGTGCCAGCAGCCTCAAAGCGGGGCCGGGGGAGCAGTTCTTC.

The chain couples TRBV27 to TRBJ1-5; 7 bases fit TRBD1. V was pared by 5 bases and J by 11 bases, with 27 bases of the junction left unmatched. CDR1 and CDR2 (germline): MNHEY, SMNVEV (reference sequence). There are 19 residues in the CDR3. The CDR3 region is CASSPRSATSGGGIMAQHF. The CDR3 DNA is TGTGCCAGCAGTCCCAGATCGGCCACATCAGGGGGTGGAATCATGGCCCAGCATTTT.

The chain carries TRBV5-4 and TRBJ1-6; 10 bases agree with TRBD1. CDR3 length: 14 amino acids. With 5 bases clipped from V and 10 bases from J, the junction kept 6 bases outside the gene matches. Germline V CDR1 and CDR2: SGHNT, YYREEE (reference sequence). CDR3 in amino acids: CASRVGQGGSPLHF. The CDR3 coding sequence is TGTGCCAGCAGAGTCGGACAGGGGGGCTCACCCCTCCACTTT. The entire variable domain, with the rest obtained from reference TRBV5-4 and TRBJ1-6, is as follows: ETGVTQSPTHLIKTRGQQVTLRCSSQSGHNTVSWYQQALGQGPQFIFQYYREEENGRGNFPPRFSGLQFPNYSSELNVNALELDDSALYLCASRVGQGGSPLHFGNGTRLTVT.

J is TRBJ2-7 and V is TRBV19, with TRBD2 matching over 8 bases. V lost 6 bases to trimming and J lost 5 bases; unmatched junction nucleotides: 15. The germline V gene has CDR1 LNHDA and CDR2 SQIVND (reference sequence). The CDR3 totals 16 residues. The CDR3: CASSRGWGSSGDEQYF. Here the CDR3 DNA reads TGTGCCAGTAGCCGGGGCTGGGGGAGTAGCGGGGACGAGCAGTACTTC.

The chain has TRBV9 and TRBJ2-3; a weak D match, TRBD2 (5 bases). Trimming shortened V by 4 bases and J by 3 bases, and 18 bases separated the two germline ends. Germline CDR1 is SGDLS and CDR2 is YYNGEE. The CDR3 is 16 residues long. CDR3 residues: CASSSTSTRVTDTQYF. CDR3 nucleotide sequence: TGTGCCAGCAGCTCCACTAGTACTCGAGTAACAGATACGCAGTATTTT. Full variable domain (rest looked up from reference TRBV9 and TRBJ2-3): DSGVTQTPKHLITATGQRVTLRCSPRSGDLSVYWYQQSLDQGLQFLIQYYNGEERAKGNILERFSAQQFPDLHSELNLSSLELGDSALYFCASSSTSTRVTDTQYFGPGTRLTVL.

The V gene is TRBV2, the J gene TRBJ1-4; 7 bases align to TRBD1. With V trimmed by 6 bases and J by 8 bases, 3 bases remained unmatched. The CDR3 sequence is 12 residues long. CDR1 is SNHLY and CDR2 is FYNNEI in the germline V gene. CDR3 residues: CASRDRREKLFF. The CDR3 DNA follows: TGTGCCAGCAGGGACAGGAGGGAAAAACTGTTTTTT. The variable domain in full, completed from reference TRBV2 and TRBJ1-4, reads EPEVTQTPSHQVTQMGQEVILRCVPISNHLYFYWYRQILGQKVEFLVSFYNNEISEKSEIFDDQFSVERPDGSNFTLKIRSTKLEDSAMYFCASRDRREKLFFGSGTQLSVL.

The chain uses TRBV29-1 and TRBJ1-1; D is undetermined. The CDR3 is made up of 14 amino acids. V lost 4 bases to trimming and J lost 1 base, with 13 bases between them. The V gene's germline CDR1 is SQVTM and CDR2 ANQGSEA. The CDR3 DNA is TGCAGCGTTGTAAGTTTATACAGGAACACTGAAGCTTTCTTT. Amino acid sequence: CSVVSLYRNTEAFF.

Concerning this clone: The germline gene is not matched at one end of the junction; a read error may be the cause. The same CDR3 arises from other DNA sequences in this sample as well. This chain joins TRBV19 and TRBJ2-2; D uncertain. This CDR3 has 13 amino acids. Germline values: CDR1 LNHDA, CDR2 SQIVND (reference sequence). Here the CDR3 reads CASSFANTGELFF. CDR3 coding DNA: TGCGCCAGTAGTTTCGCGAACACCGGGGAGCTGTTTTTT.

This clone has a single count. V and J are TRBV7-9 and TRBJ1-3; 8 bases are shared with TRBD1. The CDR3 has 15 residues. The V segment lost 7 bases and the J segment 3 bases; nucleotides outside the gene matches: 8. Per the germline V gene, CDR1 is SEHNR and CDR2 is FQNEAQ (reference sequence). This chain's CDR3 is CASTIQGAHGNTIYF. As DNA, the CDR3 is TGTGCCAGCACAATCCAGGGGGCGCATGGAAACACCATATATTTT. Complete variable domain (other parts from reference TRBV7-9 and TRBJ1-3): DTGVSQNPRHKITKRGQNVTFRCDPISEHNRLYWYRQTLGQGPEFLTYFQNEAQLEKSRLLSDRFSAERPKGSFSTLEIQRTEQGDSAMYLCASTIQGAHGNTIYFGEGSWLTVV.

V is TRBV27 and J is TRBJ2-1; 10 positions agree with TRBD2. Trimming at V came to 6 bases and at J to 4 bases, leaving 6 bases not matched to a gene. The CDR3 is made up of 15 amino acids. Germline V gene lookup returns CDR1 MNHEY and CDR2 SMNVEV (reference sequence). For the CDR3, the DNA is TGTGCCAGCAGCCACAGCGGGGGGGGGTACAATGAGCAGTTCTTC. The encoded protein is CASSHSGGGYNEQFF.

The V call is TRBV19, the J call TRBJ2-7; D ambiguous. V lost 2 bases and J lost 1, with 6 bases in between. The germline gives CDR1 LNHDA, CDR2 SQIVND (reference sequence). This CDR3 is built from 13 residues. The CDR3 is CASSINLSYEQYF. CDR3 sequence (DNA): TGTGCCAGTAGTATAAACCTATCCTACGAGCAGTACTTC.

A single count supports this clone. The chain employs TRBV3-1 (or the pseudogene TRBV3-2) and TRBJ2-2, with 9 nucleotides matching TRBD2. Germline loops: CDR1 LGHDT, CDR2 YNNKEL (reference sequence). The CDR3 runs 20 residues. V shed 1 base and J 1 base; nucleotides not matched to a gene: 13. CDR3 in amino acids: CASSQGIDDSGGLNTGELFF. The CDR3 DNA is TGTGCCAGCAGCCAAGGGATTGATGATAGCGGGGGCCTGAACACCGGGGAGCTGTTTTTT.

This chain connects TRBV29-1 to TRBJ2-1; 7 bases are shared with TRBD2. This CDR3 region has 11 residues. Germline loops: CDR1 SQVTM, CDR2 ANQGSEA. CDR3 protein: CRGGVCDEQFF. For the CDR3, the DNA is TGCAGGGGAGGGGTTTGTGATGAGCAGTTCTTC.

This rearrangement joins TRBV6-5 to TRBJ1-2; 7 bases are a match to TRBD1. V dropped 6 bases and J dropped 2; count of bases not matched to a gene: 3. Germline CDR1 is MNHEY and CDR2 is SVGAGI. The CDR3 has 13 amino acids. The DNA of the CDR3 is TGTGCCAGCAGGCGGGACAGAAACTATGGCTACACCTTC. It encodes CASRRDRNYGYTF.